This TCR beta chain was recovered during a study of blood T cell repertoires in COVID-19 (dated by TCRdb to about 2020). The study in broad terms: Samples covering the acute and convalescent phases of COVID-19 were provided by collaborators in the United States, Italy and Spain. The material from the prospective study consisted of cDNA or gDNA derived from T cells, B-cell-depleted T cells, or PBMCs. Subjects who had been exposed to COVID-19, were actively infected with it, or had recovered from it provided the deeply sampled blood TCRbeta repertoires that made up the dataset. The repertoires were released in a freely available public database intended as a resource for research on the immune response to SARS-CoV-2. The samples were drawn from the first 160 participants of the ongoing ImmuneRACE study and from over 950 subjects provided by 6 global collaborators. Sample metadata almost always included a de-identified subject ID, COVID-19 status, age in years and sex. Where HLA class I and class II types were available, the types were taken from metadata supplied by the sample provider, not from assay-based typing.

To note about this clone: The antigen it binds to is not known. Base qualities are not provided; no much larger clone lies one nucleotide away.

TCRbeta CDR3 regions were amplified from genomic DNA using the immunoSEQ Assay, a bias-controlled multiplex PCR. The source study handled its data this way. The number of nucleated cells in each sample was estimated from the amplification of reference gene primers within the assay. To quantify the absolute abundance of each unique TCRbeta CDR3 rearrangement, sequence reads were collapsed and filtered. Productive Simpson clonality was computed per sample as the square root of Simpson's diversity index over productive rearrangements. As stored in TCRdb, this immuneACCESS dataset retains in-frame rearrangements with V and J assigned. A fraction of the clones does not appear; measured against another copy, unresolved V genes explain less than half of the discrepancy, and the remainder lacks a known reason. That table furnishes V, J and clone size, whereas the DNA furnished D and trimming. The sample contains about 290,000 clones, roughly 89% of them found a single time. The ten largest clones represent 11% of the sample.

At one collaborating source in Seattle, patients were enrolled during active infection and were followed longitudinally through the course of disease. Whole blood was collected in K2EDTA tubes by collaborating institutions according to the institutions' own protocols. Collaborator samples were shipped for TCRbeta analysis as frozen whole blood, isolated PBMCs, or DNA extracted from either sample type. Paper-wide results and their limitations: How much clinical and demographic metadata was included differed by source and by participant, and the metadata was provided uncurated.

Sequencing used peripheral blood. The source of this sequence is a woman aged 25-40 years with COVID-19, enrolled during active disease.

In nucleotide form, the sequence is TGCGCCAGCAGCCAACCGGACAGGGCTGGGGCCAACGTCCTGACTTTC. Its product reads: CASSQPDRAGANVLTF. This sequence uses TRBV4-1 and TRBJ2-6; the junction holds 8 bases that match TRBD1. The CDR3 runs 16 amino acids, cysteine and phenylalanine included. Here the CDR3 DNA is all that survives: 48 bases in frame from base 1. Via the germline V gene, CDR1 is MGHRA and CDR2 YSYEKL. After removal of 2 bases from V and 2 bases from J, the junction retains 2 bases not matched to a gene.